This TCR beta chain was documented in a study of blood T cell repertoires in COVID-19. About the study: Donors in the United States, Italy and Spain gave samples during acute or convalescent COVID-19. T cells, B-cell-depleted T cells, or PBMCs supplied cDNA or gDNA.

Original analysis: Estimated nucleated cell counts came from reference gene primer amplification. This table comes from immunoSEQ multiplex PCR, and its TCRdb copy is limited to in-frame clones, with some not included. V, J and clone size derive from that table, while D and trimming were established from the DNA sequence. The sample includes approximately 170,000 clones, 82% seen only once; the top ten take under 12%. CDR1 is GTSNPN and CDR2 is SVGIG in the germline V gene (reference sequence). Deletions cut 0 bases from V and 0 bases from J, with 11 bases between. The CDR3 consists of 15 residues. Specimen: peripheral blood. This chain connects TRBV30 to TRBJ1-1, with D perhaps matching TRBD1 (5 bases). The receptor was derived from a woman older than 75 with active or convalescent COVID-19. DNA of the CDR3: TGTGCCTGGAGTGTTCCAGGGATCATGAACACTGAAGCTTTCTTT. It codes for CAWSVPGIMNTEAFF.